This T cell receptor beta chain was sequenced during a study of tissue T cells after allogeneic stem cell transplantation. Study-wide results and caveats: Tissue-detected TCR repertoire was only partly captured by blood and spleen T cells.

By sample share, this clone is medium-sized. Antigen: not known. Gene names are the mouse ones. The CDR3 extends 1 residue past the end of the read, so its final part is completed from the germline J gene. TCRdb's table, derived via immunoSEQ multiplex PCR, lists solely in-frame clones and lacks some. Counted here are around 4,800 clones, approximately 49% occurring once; the ten biggest clones make up 15% to 20%. Trimming stripped 3 bases from V and 0 bases from J, with 3 bases between. The CDR3 is made up of 13 amino acids. Looked up from germline, CDR1 is SGHND and CDR2 is FRSKSL. As for time point: mouse harvest day 14 after allogeneic transplant. Tail vein injection delivered 10^7 T-cell-depleted bone marrow cells and 10^6 splenic CD5+ T cells. This mouse GVHD model was MHC-mismatched B6 to BALB/c, profiled day 7 or 14.

The clonotype was recovered from a female BALB/c mouse given C57BL/6 T cells with graft-versus-host disease after an allogeneic hematopoietic cell transplant. The material sequenced was lymph node tissue. The chain combines TRBV15 with TRBJ1-5; no definite D call. The CDR3 spells CASSFGNNQAPLF. The DNA read from the CDR3 is TGTGCCAGCAGTTTCGGTAACAACCAGGCTCCGCTT.